Presented here are 13 T cell receptor beta chains from one specimen sequenced in a study of PD-1 blockade in mismatch repair-deficient tumors. Measured with immunoSEQ multiplex PCR; TCRdb has only the in-frame clones, and not every one. Of more than 90,000 clones listed, about 80% are singletons. The sample consisted of peripheral blood, taken approximately 14 months after starting pembrolizumab. The receptors come from an adult with mismatch repair-deficient cancer.

The chain couples TRBV6-5 to TRBJ2-7; D gene uncertain. This CDR3 is 15 amino acids long. Germline assignment: CDR1 MNHEY and CDR2 SVGAGI. The ends were cut back, 0 bases at V and 1 base at J, with 10 bases in the middle. The CDR3 loop reads CASSYSPGSSYEQYF. The DNA for the CDR3 is TGTGCCAGCAGTTACTCCCCGGGCAGTTCCTACGAGCAGTACTTC.

This clone came up a few times. This sequence joins TRBV27 and TRBJ1-4, with D possibly being TRBD1 (5 bases). Germline CDR1 and CDR2: MNHEY and SMNVEV (reference sequence). The CDR3 runs to 13 residues. The V end lost 2 bases, the J end lost 7 bases, and 8 bases lay between the germline ends. The CDR3 DNA reads TGTGCCAGCAGTTTAGCAGGGAGTGAAAAACTGTTTTTT. This codes for CASSLAGSEKLFF.

This chain connects TRBV16 to TRBJ2-2, with D perhaps matching TRBD1 or TRBD2 (6 bases each). Germline loops: CDR1 KGHSY, CDR2 FQNENV. The CDR3 extends over 15 amino acids. Trimming removed 1 base at V and 5 bases at J, with 11 bases between. The DNA for the CDR3 is TGTGCCAGCAGCCAATATACAGGGAGGACCGGGGAGCTGTTTTTT. Translated: CASSQYTGRTGELFF. Variable domain in full (rest from reference TRBV16 and TRBJ2-2): GEEVAQTPKHLVRGEGQKAKLYCAPIKGHSYVFWYQQVLKNEFKFLISFQNENVFDETGMPKERFSAKCLPNSPCSLEIQATKLEDSAVYFCASSQYTGRTGELFFGEGSRLTVL.

This clone came up a few times. The genes are TRBV7-9 and TRBJ1-5; D not certain. From germline, CDR1 is SEHNR and CDR2 FQNEAQ (reference sequence). The CDR3 loop spans 13 amino acids. The V and J ends lost 6 bases and 0 bases respectively, with 6 bases between them. The CDR3 bases are TGTGCCAGCAGTCTCAATAGCAATCAGCCCCAGCATTTT. Protein sequence: CASSLNSNQPQHF.

This clone was found once. The chain is built from TRBV5-6 and TRBJ2-3, with 8 nucleotides matching TRBD2. CDR1 SGHDT and CDR2 YYEEEE come from the germline V gene. The CDR3 contains 16 residues. J was trimmed by 4 bases and V by 0 bases; bases with no gene match: 7. CDR3 coding DNA: TGTGCCAGCAGCTTGGGTGGTAGCGGGATGGCAGATACGCAGTATTTT. This translates into CASSLGGSGMADTQYF.

This clone has more than one count but fewer than ten. Other nucleotide sequences from this sample produce the same CDR3. The V call is TRBV27, the J call TRBJ1-4, with D unclear. The CDR3 spans 13 residues. The V and J ends lost 3 bases and 7 bases respectively, with 9 bases between them. CDR1 and CDR2 from the germline V gene are MNHEY and SMNVEV (reference sequence). The CDR3 sequence is CASSFSGFEKLFF. The CDR3 region has the DNA TGTGCCAGCAGTTTTTCGGGGTTTGAAAAACTGTTTTTT.

Only one count was recorded for this clone. The V call is TRBV20-1, the J call TRBJ2-5; D not certain. Germline V gene data show CDR1 as DFQATT and CDR2 as SNEGSKA (reference sequence). V lost 3 bases to trimming and J lost 2 bases, with 1 base between them. The CDR3 extends over 10 amino acids. The CDR3 coding sequence is TGCAGTGCTAGTCAAGAGACCCAGTACTTC. It codes for CSASQETQYF.

The rearrangement joins TRBV7-3 to TRBJ2-6, with no clear D. V was trimmed by 1 base and J by 4 bases, leaving 14 bases between them. The germline V gene has CDR1 SGHTA and CDR2 FQGTGA. The CDR3 runs 17 residues. CDR3 protein: CASSLSGSLSGANVLTF. The CDR3 DNA sequence: TGTGCCAGCAGCTTAAGCGGTTCACTCTCAGGGGCCAACGTCCTGACTTTC.

The chain uses TRBV7-2 and TRBJ1-4, with D perhaps TRBD1 (5 bases). Trimming pared 6 bases from V and 0 bases from J, leaving 11 bases between. Germline loops: CDR1 SGHTA, CDR2 FQGNSA. The CDR3 is 15 residues long. The CDR3 spells CASSRDGATNEKLFF. The CDR3 bases are TGTGCCAGCAGTAGGGACGGGGCAACTAATGAAAAACTGTTTTTT.

The chain carries TRBV15 and TRBJ2-3; perhaps TRBD1 as D (6 bases). With 0 bases removed from V and 2 bases from J, the gap between germline ends came to 12 bases. The CDR3 is 16 residues long. CDR1 LNHNV and CDR2 YYDKDF come from the germline V gene (reference sequence). The DNA of the CDR3 is TGTGCCACCAGCAGAGATCGACAGGCCCTCACAGATACGCAGTATTTT. It codes for CATSRDRQALTDTQYF.

This chain uses TRBV7-3 with TRBJ2-2, with a tentative D call TRBD2 (5 bases). The V end was cut by 2 bases, the J end by 1 base, with 8 bases between. The CDR3 runs 15 residues. CDR1 and CDR2 (germline): SGHTA, FQGTGA. CDR3 nucleotide sequence: TGTGCCAGCAGCTTATGGGAGCGGAACACCGGGGAGCTGTTTTTT. Translating it yields CASSLWERNTGELFF.

This clone was detected once. The chain joins TRBV6-5 to TRBJ2-7; the match to TRBD1 covers 7 bases. CDR3 size: 15 residues. The germline CDR1 and CDR2 sequences are MNHEY and SVGAGI. Germline trimming cut 5 bases from V and 3 bases from J; bases unmatched to any gene: 10. CDR3 DNA: TGTGCCAGCAGTGGCGCCGGGACAGAAAGCTACGAGCAGTACTTC. Translated: CASSGAGTESYEQYF.

This clone is large (0.1 to 1%). V usage is TRBV4-2 and J usage is TRBJ1-3; D might be TRBD1 (6 bases). Germline V CDR1 and CDR2: LGHNA, YNFKEQ. This CDR3 has 15 residues. The V gene lost 0 bases and the J gene lost 4 bases, with 10 bases spanning the gap. The CDR3 region has the DNA TGTGCCAGCAGCCAAGATGAGGGGGGAGGAAACACCATATATTTT. The encoded protein is CASSQDEGGGNTIYF.